This T cell receptor beta chain was obtained from a study of blood T cells in healthy people across ages. For the second PCR, which ran for about 7 to 11 cycles, a sample-barcoded 5' primer and a J-beta primer mix were used. Each CDR3 protein is one row after TCRdb ran MiXCR on the 5' RACE reads. The sample has 1 million or so distinct CDR3 sequences, 35% to 50% seen once. The CDR3 covers 16 residues. V was pared by 3 bases and J by 8 bases, with 19 bases between. Germline loops: CDR1 KGHDR, CDR2 SFDVKD. Note on this clonotype: A much larger clone lies a single base off, so this may be a read error.

V and J are TRBV24-1 and TRBJ2-1, with D possibly TRBD1 on 5 matching bases. The TCR sequence derives from a woman aged 55-70 years in good health. Material for sequencing was blood. Here the CDR3 reads CATSDTQVEYPDEQFF. The CDR3 nucleotides read TGTGCCACCAGTGATACACAGGTCGAGTACCCGGATGAGCAGTTCTTC.